This is a list of T cell receptor beta chains from one sample in a study of T-cell memory formation after mild COVID-19. Using its own MiXCR run on the 5' RACE reads, TCRdb lists one record per CDR3 protein. The sample holds 100,000 to 150,000 distinct CDR3 sequences, more than 15% seen once. The sequencing sample was made of PBMCs or a T cell subset sorted from them (not recorded which). Receptors originate from a man younger than 35 who had mild COVID-19 (a few samples of this study predate the infection). Cell type and time point are not known. Both conserved end residues are part of each CDR3. D genes are given only for firm matches.

V gene | D gene | CDR3 protein
TRBV29-1 | - | CSVRGTEAFF
TRBV29-1 | - | CSGGGGGTVSTDTQYF
TRBV4-3 | TRBD1 | CASSNRGANSPLHF
TRBV6-5 | TRBD1 | CATHNRGYGYTF
TRBV10-3 | - | CATGRGGDTQYF
TRBV9 | TRBD2 | CASSPLSGEVITQYF
TRBV7-8 | - | CASSLDRVPVTTTEAFF
TRBV3-1 | - | CASSQGETEAFF
TRBV28 | - | CASSSTPQLTDTQYF
TRBV28 | - | CASSEGTRYQPQHF
TRBV12-3/TRBV12-4 | TRBD1 | CASRGTGGNYEQYF
TRBV15 | - | CATSRTTEISGNTIYF
TRBV20-1 | TRBD2 | CSARVALAGGSKTQYF
TRBV6-6 | - | CASSVNPGELFF
TRBV12-5 | - | CASGLVVEGRTDTQYF
TRBV6-2/TRBV6-3 | - | CASSYSKATTYEQYF
TRBV12-3/TRBV12-4 | TRBD1 | CASSFGDSSVYTF
TRBV5-1 | - | CASSFLPQETQYF
TRBV4-3 | - | CASSQSRGQAGNTIYF
TRBV7-2 | - | CASSLVLSNQPQHF
TRBV11-2 | TRBD2 | CASSLSGGADSRTDTQYF
TRBV11-2 | - | CASSLDPVYNEKLFF
TRBV2 | TRBD2 | CASRRRRGGEDEQFF
TRBV5-4 | - | CASSFEDIGYTF
TRBV7-9 | - | CASSSQGTGTEAFF
TRBV3-1 | - | CASSQMGTDTQYF
TRBV6-2/TRBV6-3 | TRBD1 | CASSTRQGSSYNEQFF
TRBV7-9 | - | CASSLRDGVNQPQHF
TRBV11-2 | - | CASSLVGPGVYNEQFF
TRBV7-9 | - | CASSLAVPWNTEAFF
TRBV12-3/TRBV12-4 | - | CASSLMVYGYTF
TRBV30 | - | CAWSPDFGPQHF
TRBV5-5 | - | CASSLTIARLPNTGELFF
TRBV7-2 | - | CASSKGDGNRWTGQYF
TRBV5-1 | - | CASSFGIGSYEQYF
TRBV20-1 | - | CSAWKSSNTGELFF
TRBV7-7 | TRBD2 | CASSGGAIQETQYF
TRBV20-1 | - | CSAHRAGYTF
TRBV7-3 | - | CASSSGHKNTEAFF
TRBV29-1 | TRBD1 | CSVQTGTGLRGSYNEQFF
TRBV5-6 | - | CASSVRVYADEQFF
TRBV12-3/TRBV12-4 | - | CASSLDRGKNGYTF
TRBV4-2 | - | CASSQVGEETYEQYF
TRBV29-1 | TRBD2 | CSGGGEETQYF
TRBV6-1 | - | CASSEGGGAGELFF
TRBV27 | - | CASSLNTGYGYTF
TRBV24-1 | TRBD2 | CATSESGTSSETQYF
TRBV27 | TRBD2 | CASSLNRGLAGGMDTQYF
TRBV9 | - | CASSSDPSMGGYTF
TRBV7-9 | - | CASSLVTPWLYF
TRBV5-1 | - | CASSGHYSGNTIYF